The rows below give T cell receptor beta chains drawn from one sample of a study of CD8 T cells in ankylosing spondylitis. TCRdb used MiXCR to reprocess the 5' RACE reads, holding one entry per CDR3 protein. The table shows hundreds of thousands of distinct CDR3 sequences, with about an eighth occurring only once. The specimen sequenced was blood, either unsorted or a sorted T cell fraction (not recorded which). The receptor set was obtained from a male donor with ankylosing spondylitis. CDR3s include the opening cysteine and the closing phenylalanine or tryptophan. Fields, in order: D gene, clone size, V gene, J gene, CDR3 protein, CDR3 DNA. The D gene is left open where the match is weak. Not all rows give a size; the values are once, few, many and, for expanded clones, a class.

D gene: .; clone size: .; V gene: TRBV20-1; J gene: TRBJ2-1; CDR3 protein: CSAIHVGYEQFF; CDR3 DNA: TGCAGTGCTATCCACGTCGGCTATGAGCAGTTCTTC
D gene: .; clone size: .; V gene: TRBV7-3; J gene: TRBJ2-7; CDR3 protein: CASSLNPGTSYEQYF; CDR3 DNA: TGTGCCAGCAGCTTAAATCCAGGGACCTCCTACGAGCAGTACTTC
D gene: .; clone size: few; V gene: TRBV24-1; J gene: TRBJ2-5; CDR3 protein: CATSDPGTDEETQYF; CDR3 DNA: TGTGCCACCAGTGATCCCGGGACGGACGAAGAGACCCAGTACTTC
D gene: .; clone size: .; V gene: TRBV20-1; J gene: TRBJ2-7; CDR3 protein: CRAIRDPLRFYEQYF; CDR3 DNA: TGCAGGGCAATCCGGGACCCACTACGCTTCTACGAGCAGTACTTC
D gene: .; clone size: .; V gene: TRBV7-3; J gene: TRBJ2-1; CDR3 protein: CASSPQLATEQFF; CDR3 DNA: TGTGCCAGCAGCCCGCAACTAGCAACTGAGCAGTTCTTC
D gene: TRBD2; clone size: many; V gene: TRBV5-1; J gene: TRBJ2-1; CDR3 protein: CASSLGGGSNYNEQFF; CDR3 DNA: TGCGCCAGCAGCTTGGGGGGCGGGAGCAACTACAATGAGCAGTTCTTC
D gene: .; clone size: .; V gene: TRBV24-1; J gene: TRBJ2-5; CDR3 protein: CATSDLREETQYF; CDR3 DNA: TGTGCCACCAGTGATTTGCGAGAAGAGACCCAGTACTTC
D gene: TRBD1; clone size: .; V gene: TRBV5-1; J gene: TRBJ2-7; CDR3 protein: CASSTGTGKVLTSYYEQYF; CDR3 DNA: TGCGCCAGCAGCACTGGGACAGGGAAGGTACTGACCTCTTACTACGAGCAGTACTTC
D gene: TRBD1; clone size: few; V gene: TRBV7-2; J gene: TRBJ2-4; CDR3 protein: CASSLGQGGTKNIQYF; CDR3 DNA: TGTGCCAGCAGCCTCGGACAGGGGGGGACCAAAAACATTCAGTACTTC
D gene: TRBD1; clone size: .; V gene: TRBV28; J gene: TRBJ2-2; CDR3 protein: CATGQGDPGELFF; CDR3 DNA: TGTGCCACCGGACAGGGGGATCCCGGGGAGCTGTTTTTT
D gene: TRBD2; clone size: .; V gene: TRBV29-1; J gene: TRBJ2-1; CDR3 protein: CSGGDLAGGLQFF; CDR3 DNA: TGCAGCGGGGGAGATCTGGCGGGGGGACTGCAGTTCTTC
D gene: .; clone size: many; V gene: TRBV12-3/TRBV12-4; J gene: TRBJ1-5; CDR3 protein: CASSSGARNQPQHF; CDR3 DNA: TGTGCCAGCAGTTCTGGGGCCAGAAATCAGCCCCAGCATTTT
D gene: .; clone size: .; V gene: TRBV3-1; J gene: TRBJ1-5; CDR3 protein: CASSSNRDINQPQHF; CDR3 DNA: TGTGCCAGCAGCTCGAACCGGGACATCAATCAGCCCCAGCATTTT
D gene: .; clone size: .; V gene: TRBV28; J gene: TRBJ2-7; CDR3 protein: CASSFVQLEQYF; CDR3 DNA: TGTGCCAGCAGTTTCGTTCAGCTCGAGCAGTACTTC
D gene: .; clone size: .; V gene: TRBV29-1; J gene: TRBJ2-3; CDR3 protein: CRVDGLHTDTQYF; CDR3 DNA: TGCCGCGTTGACGGGCTTCACACAGATACGCAGTATTTT
D gene: TRBD2; clone size: many; V gene: TRBV10-3; J gene: TRBJ2-3; CDR3 protein: CAISVAGVTDTQYF; CDR3 DNA: TGTGCCATCAGTGTCGCGGGAGTCACAGATACGCAGTATTTT
D gene: .; clone size: many; V gene: TRBV12-3/TRBV12-4; J gene: TRBJ1-5; CDR3 protein: CASSLSSRIYQPQHF; CDR3 DNA: TGTGCCAGCAGTTTGAGTTCCCGTATTTATCAGCCCCAGCATTTT
D gene: .; clone size: .; V gene: TRBV20-1; J gene: TRBJ2-6; CDR3 protein: CSALDGSGANVLTF; CDR3 DNA: TGCAGTGCTCTCGACGGGTCTGGGGCCAACGTCCTGACTTTC
D gene: .; clone size: few; V gene: TRBV20-1; J gene: TRBJ2-1; CDR3 protein: CSARDLVRGIYNEQFF; CDR3 DNA: TGCAGTGCTAGAGATCTCGTCCGGGGTATCTACAATGAGCAGTTCTTC
D gene: .; clone size: few; V gene: TRBV4-2; J gene: TRBJ1-3; CDR3 protein: CASSQGSGNGNTIYF; CDR3 DNA: TGTGCCAGCAGCCAAGGTTCAGGGAACGGAAACACCATATATTTT
D gene: .; clone size: few; V gene: TRBV3-1; J gene: TRBJ2-1; CDR3 protein: CASSARISYNEQFF; CDR3 DNA: TGTGCCAGCAGCGCTAGAATCTCCTACAATGAGCAGTTCTTC
D gene: .; clone size: .; V gene: TRBV20-1; J gene: TRBJ2-1; CDR3 protein: CSANAGPRNEQFF; CDR3 DNA: TGCAGTGCTAACGCCGGGCCCCGGAATGAGCAGTTCTTC
D gene: .; clone size: few; V gene: TRBV20-1; J gene: TRBJ2-3; CDR3 protein: CSLGASTDTQYF; CDR3 DNA: TGCAGTTTGGGGGCTAGCACAGATACGCAGTATTTT
D gene: TRBD2; clone size: few; V gene: TRBV4-1; J gene: TRBJ2-2; CDR3 protein: CASSQAYLAAYTGELFF; CDR3 DNA: TGCGCCAGCAGCCAAGCATATCTAGCGGCTTACACCGGGGAGCTGTTTTTT
D gene: TRBD1; clone size: .; V gene: TRBV20-1; J gene: TRBJ1-4; CDR3 protein: CSAIQGGGGEKLFF; CDR3 DNA: TGCAGTGCTATACAGGGGGGGGGTGGTGAAAAACTGTTTTTT
D gene: TRBD1; clone size: few; V gene: TRBV20-1; J gene: TRBJ1-2; CDR3 protein: CSARDSYYGYTF; CDR3 DNA: TGCAGTGCGCGGGACAGTTACTATGGCTACACCTTC
D gene: TRBD2; clone size: many; V gene: TRBV29-1; J gene: TRBJ2-3; CDR3 protein: CSVELAGGFDTQYF; CDR3 DNA: TGCAGCGTTGAGCTAGCGGGAGGATTCGATACGCAGTATTTT
D gene: TRBD1; clone size: many; V gene: TRBV12-3/TRBV12-4; J gene: TRBJ2-7; CDR3 protein: CASSSDRELSYEQYF; CDR3 DNA: TGTGCCAGCAGTTCTGACAGGGAATTATCCTACGAGCAGTACTTC
D gene: TRBD2; clone size: few; V gene: TRBV7-2; J gene: TRBJ2-7; CDR3 protein: CASSLALAGSYEQYF; CDR3 DNA: TGTGCCAGCAGCTTAGCCCTAGCGGGGTCCTACGAGCAGTACTTC
D gene: .; clone size: .; V gene: TRBV20-1; J gene: TRBJ1-2; CDR3 protein: CSAPRAGEDYGYTF; CDR3 DNA: TGCAGTGCACCGAGGGCAGGGGAGGACTATGGCTACACCTTC
D gene: .; clone size: .; V gene: TRBV20-1; J gene: TRBJ1-1; CDR3 protein: CSARDQGRGAFF; CDR3 DNA: TGCAGTGCTCGTGACCAGGGCAGGGGTGCTTTCTTT
D gene: TRBD1; clone size: .; V gene: TRBV7-9; J gene: TRBJ2-6; CDR3 protein: CASTSQGARGANVLTF; CDR3 DNA: TGTGCCAGCACTTCACAGGGGGCGCGCGGGGCCAACGTCCTGACTTTC
D gene: TRBD2; clone size: .; V gene: TRBV20-1; J gene: TRBJ2-5; CDR3 protein: CSARGLAVPQETQYF; CDR3 DNA: TGCAGTGCTAGAGGACTAGCGGTACCACAAGAGACCCAGTACTTC
D gene: .; clone size: few; V gene: TRBV7-2; J gene: TRBJ1-1; CDR3 protein: CASSLGGVLTEAFF; CDR3 DNA: TGTGCCAGCAGCTTAGGGGGAGTACTCACTGAAGCTTTCTTT
D gene: TRBD2; clone size: .; V gene: TRBV14; J gene: TRBJ2-1; CDR3 protein: CASSRRGAGGNEQFF; CDR3 DNA: TGTGCCAGCAGCCGGAGGGGAGCGGGAGGTAATGAGCAGTTCTTC
D gene: .; clone size: few; V gene: TRBV6-1; J gene: TRBJ1-1; CDR3 protein: CASTPRGSDTEAFF; CDR3 DNA: TGTGCCAGCACCCCCCGCGGTAGCGATACTGAAGCTTTCTTT
D gene: .; clone size: many; V gene: TRBV12-3/TRBV12-4; J gene: TRBJ2-3; CDR3 protein: CASSLARGSGASLRNGQRTDTQYF; CDR3 DNA: TGTGCCAGCAGTTTAGCCCGGGGTTCGGGGGCTAGCCTTCGAAACGGCCAAAGAACAGATACGCAGTATTTT
D gene: .; clone size: few; V gene: TRBV5-1; J gene: TRBJ2-3; CDR3 protein: CASSTARSTDTQYF; CDR3 DNA: TGCGCCAGCAGCACCGCCCGGAGCACAGATACGCAGTATTTT
D gene: .; clone size: .; V gene: TRBV20-1; J gene: TRBJ1-5; CDR3 protein: CSADSRGYRGQTQHF; CDR3 DNA: TGCAGTGCGGACTCTAGGGGCTATAGGGGTCAGACCCAGCATTTT
D gene: .; clone size: .; V gene: TRBV9; J gene: TRBJ1-3; CDR3 protein: CASSVTALGTGNTIYF; CDR3 DNA: TGTGCCAGCAGCGTGACAGCTCTGGGGACTGGAAACACCATATATTTT
D gene: .; clone size: .; V gene: TRBV6-2/TRBV6-3; J gene: TRBJ2-3; CDR3 protein: CASSYSETNTDTQYF; CDR3 DNA: TGTGCCAGCAGTTACTCGGAAACTAACACAGATACGCAGTATTTT
D gene: .; clone size: .; V gene: TRBV6-1; J gene: TRBJ1-3; CDR3 protein: CASSPSFNSGNTIYF; CDR3 DNA: TGTGCCAGCAGTCCATCGTTTAACTCTGGAAACACCATATATTTT
D gene: TRBD1; clone size: many; V gene: TRBV28; J gene: TRBJ2-1; CDR3 protein: CASSSQGAGSYNEQFF; CDR3 DNA: TGTGCCAGCAGTTCACAGGGGGCGGGTAGCTACAATGAGCAGTTCTTC
D gene: .; clone size: .; V gene: TRBV29-1; J gene: TRBJ2-1; CDR3 protein: CSVERTRSYNEQFF; CDR3 DNA: TGCAGCGTTGAAAGGACCCGGTCCTACAATGAGCAGTTCTTC
D gene: .; clone size: .; V gene: TRBV18; J gene: TRBJ1-1; CDR3 protein: CASSPSGVVNTEAFF; CDR3 DNA: TGTGCCAGCTCACCATCGGGGGTAGTGAACACTGAAGCTTTCTTT
D gene: .; clone size: .; V gene: TRBV7-2; J gene: TRBJ2-7; CDR3 protein: CASSPPGAGASYEQYF; CDR3 DNA: TGTGCCAGCAGCCCCCCGGGGGCGGGGGCCTCCTACGAGCAGTACTTC
D gene: .; clone size: few; V gene: TRBV18; J gene: TRBJ2-1; CDR3 protein: CASSPQAGIYNEQFF; CDR3 DNA: TGTGCCAGCTCACCGCAGGCCGGAATCTACAATGAGCAGTTCTTC
D gene: .; clone size: few; V gene: TRBV12-3/TRBV12-4; J gene: TRBJ2-7; CDR3 protein: CASSLRSARGRLVQQYF; CDR3 DNA: TGTGCCAGCAGTTTACGGTCCGCTAGGGGCCGACTTGTCCAGCAGTACTTC
D gene: .; clone size: .; V gene: TRBV6-1; J gene: TRBJ2-2; CDR3 protein: CASSVSIAGELFF; CDR3 DNA: TGTGCCAGCAGTGTAAGCATCGCCGGGGAGCTGTTTTTT
D gene: .; clone size: many; V gene: TRBV20-1; J gene: TRBJ1-5; CDR3 protein: CSATKSTGFNQPQHF; CDR3 DNA: TGCAGTGCTACCAAGAGCACAGGGTTCAATCAGCCCCAGCATTTT
D gene: .; clone size: many; V gene: TRBV7-2; J gene: TRBJ1-2; CDR3 protein: CASSLRVNYGYTF; CDR3 DNA: TGTGCCAGCAGCCTCAGGGTTAACTATGGCTACACCTTC
D gene: .; clone size: few; V gene: TRBV20-1; J gene: TRBJ1-2; CDR3 protein: CSAKEATNYGYTF; CDR3 DNA: TGCAGTGCTAAGGAAGCTACTAACTATGGCTACACCTTC
D gene: .; clone size: many; V gene: TRBV5-1; J gene: TRBJ1-2; CDR3 protein: CASSLVGSDGYTF; CDR3 DNA: TGCGCCAGCAGCTTGGTTGGGTCAGACGGCTACACCTTC